The source of this T cell receptor beta chain is a study of T cell repertoires in cytomegalovirus infection. Overall study: Both CMV infection and a matching HLA type were indicated by public TCR beta signatures.

Details on this clonotype: What it binds is unknown.

In TCRdb, the reads were re-called with MiXCR into one record per CDR3 protein. This table holds around 740,000 distinct CDR3 sequences, about a third found once. Germline V gives CDR1 DFQATT, CDR2 SNEGSKA (reference sequence). CDR3 length equals 14 residues. Trimming took off 3 bases at V and 3 bases at J, with 14 bases between the two ends. Study-wide results and caveats: Clonotypes of TCR beta that were HLA-C-restricted and CMV-specific dominated the ex vivo response.

The chain combines TRBV20-1 with TRBJ1-2, with D hard to call. The origin of this receptor is a human donor in good health (CMV status not recorded). Some clones in this sample may be carry-over from other donors' samples. Sequencing was carried out using PBMCs. The CDR3 sequence: CSARGSLSYYGYTF. Written as DNA, the CDR3 is TGCAGTGCTAGGGGGAGCCTCTCTTACTATGGCTACACCTTC.